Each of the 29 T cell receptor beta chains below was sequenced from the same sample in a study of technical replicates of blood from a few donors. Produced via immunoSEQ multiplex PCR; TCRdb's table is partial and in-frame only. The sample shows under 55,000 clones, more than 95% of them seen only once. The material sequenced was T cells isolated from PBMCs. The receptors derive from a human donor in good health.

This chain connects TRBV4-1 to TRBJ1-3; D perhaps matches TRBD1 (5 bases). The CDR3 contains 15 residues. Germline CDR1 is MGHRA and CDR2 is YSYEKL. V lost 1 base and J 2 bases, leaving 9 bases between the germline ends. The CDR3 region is CASSQALGAGNTIYF. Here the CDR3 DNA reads TGCGCCAGCAGCCAAGCTCTAGGGGCTGGAAACACCATATATTTT.

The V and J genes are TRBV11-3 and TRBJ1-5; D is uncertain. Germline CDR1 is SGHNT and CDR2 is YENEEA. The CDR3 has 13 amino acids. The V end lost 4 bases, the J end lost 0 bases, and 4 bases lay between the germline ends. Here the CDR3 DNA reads TGTGCCAGCAGCTCCCGTAGCAATCAGCCCCAGCATTTT. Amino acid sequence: CASSSRSNQPQHF.

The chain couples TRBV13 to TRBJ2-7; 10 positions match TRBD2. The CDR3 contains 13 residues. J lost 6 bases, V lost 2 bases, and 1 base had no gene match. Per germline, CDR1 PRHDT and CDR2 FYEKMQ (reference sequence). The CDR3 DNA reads TGTGCCAGCAGCTTACCTAGCGGGAGCGAGCAGTACTTC. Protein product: CASSLPSGSEQYF. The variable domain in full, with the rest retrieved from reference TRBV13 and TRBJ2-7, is AAGVIQSPRHLIKEKRETATLKCYPIPRHDTVYWYQQGPGQDPQFLISFYEKMQSDKGSIPDRFSAQQFSDYHSELNMSSLELGDSALYFCASSLPSGSEQYFGPGTRLTVT.

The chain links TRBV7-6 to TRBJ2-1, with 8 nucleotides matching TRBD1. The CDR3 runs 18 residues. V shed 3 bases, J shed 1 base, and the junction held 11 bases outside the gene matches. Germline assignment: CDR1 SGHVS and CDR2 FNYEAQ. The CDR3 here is CASSFRLRTGISYNEQFF. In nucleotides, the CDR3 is TGTGCCAGCAGCTTCAGATTGAGGACAGGGATATCCTACAATGAGCAGTTCTTC.

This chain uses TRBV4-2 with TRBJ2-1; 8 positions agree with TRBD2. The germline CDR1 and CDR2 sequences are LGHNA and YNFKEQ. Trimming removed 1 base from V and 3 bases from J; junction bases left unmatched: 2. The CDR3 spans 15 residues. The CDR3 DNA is TGTGCCAGCAGCCAAGGCGGGAGGATCTACAATGAGCAGTTCTTC. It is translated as CASSQGGRIYNEQFF.

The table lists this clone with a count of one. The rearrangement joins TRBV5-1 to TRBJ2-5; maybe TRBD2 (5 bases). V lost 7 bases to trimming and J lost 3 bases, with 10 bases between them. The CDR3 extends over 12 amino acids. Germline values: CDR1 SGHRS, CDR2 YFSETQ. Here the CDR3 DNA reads TGCGCCAGCCGGAACGGGGAAGAGACCCAGTACTTC. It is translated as CASRNGEETQYF.

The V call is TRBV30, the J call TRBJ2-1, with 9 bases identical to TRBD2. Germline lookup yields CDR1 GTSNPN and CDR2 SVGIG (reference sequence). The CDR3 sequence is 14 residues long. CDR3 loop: CAGQSSGDHNEQFF. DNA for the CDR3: TGTGCTGGACAGTCTAGCGGGGACCACAATGAGCAGTTCTTC.

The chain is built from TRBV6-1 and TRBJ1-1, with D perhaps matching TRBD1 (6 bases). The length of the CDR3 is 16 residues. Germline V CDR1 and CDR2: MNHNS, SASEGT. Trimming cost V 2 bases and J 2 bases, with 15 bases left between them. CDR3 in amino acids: CASSERGGTANTEAFF. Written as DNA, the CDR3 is TGTGCCAGCAGTGAAAGGGGGGGGACGGCCAACACTGAAGCTTTCTTT.

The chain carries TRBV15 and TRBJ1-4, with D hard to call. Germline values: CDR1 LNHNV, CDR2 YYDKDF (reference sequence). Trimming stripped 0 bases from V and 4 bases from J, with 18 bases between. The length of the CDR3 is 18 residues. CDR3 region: CATSRDRPAGGVNEKLFF. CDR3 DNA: TGTGCCACCAGCAGAGATCGGCCAGCCGGTGGAGTTAATGAAAAACTGTTTTTT.

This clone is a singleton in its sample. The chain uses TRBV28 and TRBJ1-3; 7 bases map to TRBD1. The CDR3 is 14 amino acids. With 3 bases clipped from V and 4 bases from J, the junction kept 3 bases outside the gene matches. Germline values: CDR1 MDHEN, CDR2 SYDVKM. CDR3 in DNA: TGTGCCAGCAGTTTTTTAGGGGGCGGAAACACCATATATTTT. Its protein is CASSFLGGGNTIYF.

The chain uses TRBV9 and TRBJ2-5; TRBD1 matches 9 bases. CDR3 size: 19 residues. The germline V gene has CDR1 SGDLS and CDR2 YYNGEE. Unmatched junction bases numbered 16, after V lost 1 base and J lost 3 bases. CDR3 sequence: CASSVNSMRGQGLKETQYF. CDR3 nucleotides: TGTGCCAGCAGCGTAAACTCGATGAGGGGACAGGGTCTGAAAGAGACCCAGTACTTC.

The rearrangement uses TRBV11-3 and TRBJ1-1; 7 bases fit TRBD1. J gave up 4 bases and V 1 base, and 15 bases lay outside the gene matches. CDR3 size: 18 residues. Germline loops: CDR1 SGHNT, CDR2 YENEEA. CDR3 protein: CASSLGERFNRGSTEAFF. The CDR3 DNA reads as TGTGCCAGCAGCTTAGGGGAGAGGTTTAACAGGGGAAGCACTGAAGCTTTCTTT.

CDR3 amino acids: CASSTGTSRNTGELFF. The CDR3 DNA reads as TGCGCCAGCAGCACTGGGACTAGCAGGAACACCGGGGAGCTGTTTTTT. The rearrangement uses TRBV5-1 and TRBJ2-2; TRBD2 aligns across 9 bases. The CDR3 loop spans 16 amino acids. The germline gives CDR1 SGHRS, CDR2 YFSETQ. With 4 bases clipped from V and 1 base from J, the junction kept 5 bases outside the gene matches.

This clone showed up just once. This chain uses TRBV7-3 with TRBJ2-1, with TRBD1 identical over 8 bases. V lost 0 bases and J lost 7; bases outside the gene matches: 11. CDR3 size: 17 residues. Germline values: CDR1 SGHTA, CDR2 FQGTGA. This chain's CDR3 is CASSLTSGPGGMNEQFF. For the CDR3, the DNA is TGTGCCAGCAGCTTAACGTCCGGGCCAGGGGGCATGAATGAGCAGTTCTTC.

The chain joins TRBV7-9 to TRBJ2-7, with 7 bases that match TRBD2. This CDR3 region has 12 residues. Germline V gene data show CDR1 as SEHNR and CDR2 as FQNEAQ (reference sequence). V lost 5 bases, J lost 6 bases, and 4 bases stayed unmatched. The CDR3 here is CASSPGGSEQYF. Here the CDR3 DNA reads TGTGCCAGCAGCCCGGGGGGTTCCGAGCAGTACTTC.

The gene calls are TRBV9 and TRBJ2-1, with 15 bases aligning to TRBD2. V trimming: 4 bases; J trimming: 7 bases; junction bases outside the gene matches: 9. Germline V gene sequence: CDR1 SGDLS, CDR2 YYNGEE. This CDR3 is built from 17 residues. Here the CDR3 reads CASSLNTGLAGGNEQFF. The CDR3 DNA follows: TGTGCCAGCAGCTTAAATACGGGACTAGCGGGAGGTAATGAGCAGTTCTTC.

CDR3 region: CASSQQLGSSYEQYF. Written as DNA, the CDR3 is TGTGCCAGCAGCCAACAGCTAGGTTCCTCCTACGAGCAGTACTTC. The chain employs TRBV4-2 and TRBJ2-7, with D uncertain. This CDR3 spans 15 amino acids. Trimming pared 2 bases from V and 0 bases from J, leaving 11 bases between. Per germline, CDR1 LGHNA and CDR2 YNFKEQ.

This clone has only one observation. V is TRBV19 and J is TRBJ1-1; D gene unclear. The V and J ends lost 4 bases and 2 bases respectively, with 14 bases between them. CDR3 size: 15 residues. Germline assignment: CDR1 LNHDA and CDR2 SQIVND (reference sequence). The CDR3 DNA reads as TGTGCCAGTAGTACCTTCACGACTGTAAACACTGAAGCTTTCTTT. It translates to CASSTFTTVNTEAFF. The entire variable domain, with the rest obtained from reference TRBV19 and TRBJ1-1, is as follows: DGGITQSPKYLFRKEGQNVTLSCEQNLNHDAMYWYRQDPGQGLRLIYYSQIVNDFQKGDIAEGYSVSREKKESFPLTVTSAQKNPTAFYLCASSTFTTVNTEAFFGQGTRLTVV.

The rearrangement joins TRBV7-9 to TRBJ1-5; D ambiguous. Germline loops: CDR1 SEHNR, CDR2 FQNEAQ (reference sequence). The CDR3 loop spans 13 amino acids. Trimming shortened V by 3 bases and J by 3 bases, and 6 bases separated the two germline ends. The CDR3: CASSFSSNQPQHF. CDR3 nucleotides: TGTGCCAGCAGCTTCTCCTCCAATCAGCCCCAGCATTTT.

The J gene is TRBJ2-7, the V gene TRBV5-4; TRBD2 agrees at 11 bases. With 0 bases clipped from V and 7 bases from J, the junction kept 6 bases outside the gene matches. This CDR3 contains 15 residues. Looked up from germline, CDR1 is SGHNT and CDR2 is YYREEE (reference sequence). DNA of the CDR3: TGTGCCAGCAGCTTGGTACTAGCGGGAGCTGGTGAGCAGTACTTC. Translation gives CASSLVLAGAGEQYF.

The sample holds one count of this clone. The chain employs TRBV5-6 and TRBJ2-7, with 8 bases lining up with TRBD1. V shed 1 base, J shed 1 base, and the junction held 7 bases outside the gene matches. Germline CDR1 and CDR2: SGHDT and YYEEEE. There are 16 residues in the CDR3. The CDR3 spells CASSLIWDRLSYEQYF. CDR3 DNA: TGTGCCAGCAGCTTGATTTGGGACAGGCTGTCCTACGAGCAGTACTTC.

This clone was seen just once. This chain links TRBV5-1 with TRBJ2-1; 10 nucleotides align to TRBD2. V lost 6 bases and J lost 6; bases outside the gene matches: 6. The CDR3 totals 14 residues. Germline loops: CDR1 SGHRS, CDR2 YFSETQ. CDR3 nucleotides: TGCGCCAGCAAAAGGACTAGCGGATCCAATGAGCAGTTCTTC. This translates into CASKRTSGSNEQFF.

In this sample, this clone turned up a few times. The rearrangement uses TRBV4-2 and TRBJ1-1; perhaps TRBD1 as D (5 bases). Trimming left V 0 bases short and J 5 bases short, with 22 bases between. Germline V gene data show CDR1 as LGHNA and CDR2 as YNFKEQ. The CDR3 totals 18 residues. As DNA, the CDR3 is TGTGCCAGCAGCCAAGAGGGATTTGGGGGGGGAGGAAGAACTGAAGCTTTCTTT. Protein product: CASSQEGFGGGGRTEAFF.

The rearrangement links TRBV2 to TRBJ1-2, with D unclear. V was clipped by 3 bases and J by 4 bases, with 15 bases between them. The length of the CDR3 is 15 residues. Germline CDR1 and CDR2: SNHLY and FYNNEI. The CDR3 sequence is CASSDYLNPTYGYTF. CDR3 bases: TGTGCCAGCAGTGATTACTTGAATCCTACCTATGGCTACACCTTC. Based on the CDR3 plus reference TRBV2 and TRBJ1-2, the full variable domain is EPEVTQTPSHQVTQMGQEVILRCVPISNHLYFYWYRQILGQKVEFLVSFYNNEISEKSEIFDDQFSVERPDGSNFTLKIRSTKLEDSAMYFCASSDYLNPTYGYTFGSGTRLTVV.

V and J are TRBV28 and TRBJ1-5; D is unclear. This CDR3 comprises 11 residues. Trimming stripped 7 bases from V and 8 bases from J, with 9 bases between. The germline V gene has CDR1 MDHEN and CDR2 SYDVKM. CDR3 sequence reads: CASKTLEPQHF. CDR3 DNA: TGTGCCAGCAAAACTTTGGAGCCCCAGCATTTT. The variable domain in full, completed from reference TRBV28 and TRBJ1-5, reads DVKVTQSSRYLVKRTGEKVFLECVQDMDHENMFWYRQDPGLGLRLIYFSYDVKMKEKGDIPEGYSVSREKKERFSLILESASTNQTSMYLCASKTLEPQHFGDGTRLSIL.

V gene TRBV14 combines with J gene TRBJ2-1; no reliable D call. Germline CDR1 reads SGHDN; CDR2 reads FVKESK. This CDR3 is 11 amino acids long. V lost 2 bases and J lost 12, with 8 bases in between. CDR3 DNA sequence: TGTGCCAGCAGCCAATTCAATAGGCAGTTCTTC. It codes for CASSQFNRQFF. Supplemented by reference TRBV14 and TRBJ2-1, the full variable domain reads EAGVTQFPSHSVIEKGQTVTLRCDPISGHDNLYWYRRVMGKEIKFLLHFVKESKQDESGMPNNRFLAERTGGTYSTLKVQPAELEDSGVYFCASSQFNRQFFGPGTRLTVL.

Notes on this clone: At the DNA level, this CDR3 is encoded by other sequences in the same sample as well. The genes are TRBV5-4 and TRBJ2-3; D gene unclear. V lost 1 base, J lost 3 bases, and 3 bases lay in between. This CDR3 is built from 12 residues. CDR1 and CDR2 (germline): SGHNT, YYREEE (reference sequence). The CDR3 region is CASSLRTDTQYF. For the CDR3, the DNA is TGTGCCAGCAGCTTGCGGACAGATACGCAGTATTTT.

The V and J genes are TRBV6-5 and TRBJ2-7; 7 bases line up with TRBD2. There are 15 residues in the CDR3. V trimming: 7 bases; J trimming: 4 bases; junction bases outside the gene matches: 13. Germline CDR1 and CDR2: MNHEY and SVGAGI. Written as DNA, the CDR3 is TGTGCCAGCACTCCAGGACTAGGCTCGACATACGAGCAGTACTTC. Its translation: CASTPGLGSTYEQYF.

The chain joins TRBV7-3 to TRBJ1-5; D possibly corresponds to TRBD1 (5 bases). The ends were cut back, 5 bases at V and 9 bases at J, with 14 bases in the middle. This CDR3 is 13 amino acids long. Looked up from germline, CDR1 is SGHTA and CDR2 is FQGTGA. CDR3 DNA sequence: TGTGCCAGCAGCCTCTCAAGGGGCAGGCCCCAGCATTTT. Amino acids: CASSLSRGRPQHF.